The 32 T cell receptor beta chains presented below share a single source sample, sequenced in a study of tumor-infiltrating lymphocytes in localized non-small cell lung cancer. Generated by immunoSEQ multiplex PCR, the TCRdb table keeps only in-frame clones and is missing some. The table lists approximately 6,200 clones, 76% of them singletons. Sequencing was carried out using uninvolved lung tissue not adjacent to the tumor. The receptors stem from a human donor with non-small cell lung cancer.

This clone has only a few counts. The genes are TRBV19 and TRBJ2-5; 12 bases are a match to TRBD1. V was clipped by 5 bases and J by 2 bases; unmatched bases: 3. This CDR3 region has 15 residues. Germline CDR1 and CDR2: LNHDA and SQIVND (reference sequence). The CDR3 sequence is CASSGGQGAQETQYF. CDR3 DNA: TGTGCCAGTAGTGGGGGACAGGGGGCACAAGAGACCCAGTACTTC.

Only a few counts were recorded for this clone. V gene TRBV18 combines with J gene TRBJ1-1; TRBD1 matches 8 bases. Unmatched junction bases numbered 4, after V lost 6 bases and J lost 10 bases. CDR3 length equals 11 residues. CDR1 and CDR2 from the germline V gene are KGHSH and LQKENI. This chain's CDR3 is CASSDQGAAFF. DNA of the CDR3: TGTGCCAGCTCGGACCAGGGGGCAGCTTTCTTT. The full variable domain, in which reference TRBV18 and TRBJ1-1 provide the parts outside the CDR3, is NAGVMQNPRHLVRRRGQEARLRCSPMKGHSHVYWYRQLPEEGLKFMVYLQKENIIDESGMPKERFSAEFPKEGPSILRIQQVVRGDSAAYFCASSDQGAAFFGQGTRLTVV.

DNA for the CDR3: TGTGCCAGCAGTGCGTGGAGCGACAATGAGCAGTTCTTC. This codes for CASSAWSDNEQFF. The chain employs TRBV6-5 and TRBJ2-1; no clear D gene. Germline V gene lookup returns CDR1 MNHEY and CDR2 SVGAGI. CDR3 length: 13 residues. V shed 5 bases and J shed 5 bases, with 10 bases lying between them.

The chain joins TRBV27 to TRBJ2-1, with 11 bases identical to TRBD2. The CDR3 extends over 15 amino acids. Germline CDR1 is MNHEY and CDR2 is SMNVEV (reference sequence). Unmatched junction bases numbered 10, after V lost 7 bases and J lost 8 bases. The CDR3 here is CASTKLAGVFDEQFF. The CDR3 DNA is TGTGCCAGCACAAAACTAGCGGGGGTTTTCGATGAGCAGTTCTTC.

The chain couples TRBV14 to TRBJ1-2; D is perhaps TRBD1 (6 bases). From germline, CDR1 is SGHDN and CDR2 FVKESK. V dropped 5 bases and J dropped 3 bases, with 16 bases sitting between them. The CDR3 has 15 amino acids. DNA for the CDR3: TGTGCCAGCAGCGGAAGCCCTACAGGGTACTATGGCTACACCTTC. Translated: CASSGSPTGYYGYTF.

The chain's CDR3 is CASSSGPSRYEQYF. CDR3 nucleotides: TGTGCCAGCAGTAGCGGCCCTAGTCGGTACGAGCAGTACTTC. The rearrangement uses TRBV6-1 and TRBJ2-7, with D perhaps matching TRBD2 (5 bases). This CDR3 is built from 14 residues. Germline CDR1 reads MNHNS; CDR2 reads SASEGT. The V end was cut by 5 bases, the J end by 4 bases, with 15 bases between.

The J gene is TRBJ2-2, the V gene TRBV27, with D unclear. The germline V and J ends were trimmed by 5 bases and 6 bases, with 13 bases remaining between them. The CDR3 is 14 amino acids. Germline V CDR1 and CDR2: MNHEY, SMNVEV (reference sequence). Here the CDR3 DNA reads TGTGCCAGCAGTCCTCGCACAAACCCCGGGGAGCTGTTTTTT. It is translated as CASSPRTNPGELFF.

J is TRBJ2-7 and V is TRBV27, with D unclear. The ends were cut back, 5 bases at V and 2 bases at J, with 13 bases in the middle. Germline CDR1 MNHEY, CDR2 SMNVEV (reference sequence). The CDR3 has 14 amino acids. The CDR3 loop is CASSPRPQAYEQYF. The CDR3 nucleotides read TGTGCCAGCAGTCCTAGGCCCCAAGCCTACGAGCAGTACTTC.

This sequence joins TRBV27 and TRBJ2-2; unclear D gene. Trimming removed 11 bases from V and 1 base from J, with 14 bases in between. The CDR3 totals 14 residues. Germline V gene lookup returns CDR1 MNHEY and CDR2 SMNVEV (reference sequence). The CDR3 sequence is CASKWDLNTGELFF. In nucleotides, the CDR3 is TGTGCCTCCAAATGGGATTTGAACACCGGGGAGCTGTTTTTT.

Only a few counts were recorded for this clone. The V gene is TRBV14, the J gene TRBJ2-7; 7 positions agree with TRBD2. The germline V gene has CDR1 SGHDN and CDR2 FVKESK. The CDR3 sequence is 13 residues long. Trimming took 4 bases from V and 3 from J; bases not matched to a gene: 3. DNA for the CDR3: TGTGCCAGCAGCCGGGACTACCACTACGAGCAGTACTTC. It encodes CASSRDYHYEQYF. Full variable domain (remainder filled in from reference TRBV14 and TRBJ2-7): EAGVTQFPSHSVIEKGQTVTLRCDPISGHDNLYWYRRVMGKEIKFLLHFVKESKQDESGMPNNRFLAERTGGTYSTLKVQPAELEDSGVYFCASSRDYHYEQYFGPGTRLTVT.

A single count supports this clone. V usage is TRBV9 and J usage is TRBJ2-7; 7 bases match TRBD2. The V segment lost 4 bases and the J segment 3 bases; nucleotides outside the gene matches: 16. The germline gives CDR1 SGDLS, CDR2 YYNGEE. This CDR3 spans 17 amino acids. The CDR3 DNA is TGTGCCAGCAGCCCCGGGGATAGCGGGTGGTTTATCTACGAGCAGTACTTC. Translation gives CASSPGDSGWFIYEQYF.

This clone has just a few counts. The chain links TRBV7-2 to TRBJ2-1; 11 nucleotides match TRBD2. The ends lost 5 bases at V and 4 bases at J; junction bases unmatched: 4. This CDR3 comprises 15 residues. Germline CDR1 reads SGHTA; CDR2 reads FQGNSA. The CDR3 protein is CASSETSGEYNEQFF. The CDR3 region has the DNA TGTGCCAGCAGCGAGACTAGCGGGGAATACAATGAGCAGTTCTTC.

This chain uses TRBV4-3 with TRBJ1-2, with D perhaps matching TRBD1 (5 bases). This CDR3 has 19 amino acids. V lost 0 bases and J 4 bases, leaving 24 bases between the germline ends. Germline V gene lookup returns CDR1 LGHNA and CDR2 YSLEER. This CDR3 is CASSQDGGGTSPQGYGYTF. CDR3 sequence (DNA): TGCGCCAGCAGCCAAGATGGGGGAGGGACCAGCCCGCAGGGCTATGGCTACACCTTC.

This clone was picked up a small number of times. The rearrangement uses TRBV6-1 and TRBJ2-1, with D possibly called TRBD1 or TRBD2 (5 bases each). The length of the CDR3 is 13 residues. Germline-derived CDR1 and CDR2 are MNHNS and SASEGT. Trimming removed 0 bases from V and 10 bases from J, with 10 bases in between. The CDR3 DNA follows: TGTGCCAGCAGTGAAGCGCTCCGGGACGAGCAGTTCTTC. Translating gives CASSEALRDEQFF.

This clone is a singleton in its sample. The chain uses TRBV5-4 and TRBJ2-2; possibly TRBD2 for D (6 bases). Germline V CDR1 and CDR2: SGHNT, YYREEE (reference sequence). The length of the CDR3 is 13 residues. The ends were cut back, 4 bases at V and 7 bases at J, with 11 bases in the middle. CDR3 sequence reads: CASSRGTDGELFF. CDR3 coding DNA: TGTGCCAGCAGCCGGGGGACGGACGGGGAGCTGTTTTTT.

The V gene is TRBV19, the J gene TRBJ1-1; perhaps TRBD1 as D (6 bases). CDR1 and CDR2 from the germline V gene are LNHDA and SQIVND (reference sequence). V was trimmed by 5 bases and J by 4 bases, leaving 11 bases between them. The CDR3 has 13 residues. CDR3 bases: TGTGCCAGTAGTCTTACAGGGTCCACTGAAGCTTTCTTT. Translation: CASSLTGSTEAFF.

The CDR3 is CASSEGHGNTEAFF. In nucleotides, the CDR3 is TGTGCCAGCAGCGAGGGACACGGAAACACTGAAGCTTTCTTT. The chain combines TRBV7-3 with TRBJ1-1; TRBD1 is a possible D gene (6 bases). The germline CDR1 and CDR2 sequences are SGHTA and FQGTGA. This CDR3 has 14 amino acids. The V end lost 5 bases, the J end lost 2 bases, and 12 bases lay between the germline ends.

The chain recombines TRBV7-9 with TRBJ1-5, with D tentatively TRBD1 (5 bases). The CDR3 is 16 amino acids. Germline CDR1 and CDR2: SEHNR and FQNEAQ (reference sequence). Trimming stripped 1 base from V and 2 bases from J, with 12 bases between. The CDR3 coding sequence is TGTGCCAGCAGCTTAGGGGACTCAACGGGCAATCAGCCCCAGCATTTT. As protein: CASSLGDSTGNQPQHF.

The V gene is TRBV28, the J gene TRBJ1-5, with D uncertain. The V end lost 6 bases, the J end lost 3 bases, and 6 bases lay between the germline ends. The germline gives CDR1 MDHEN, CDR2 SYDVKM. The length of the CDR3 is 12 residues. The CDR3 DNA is TGTGCCAGCAGCACCAACAATCAGCCCCAGCATTTT. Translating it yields CASSTNNQPQHF. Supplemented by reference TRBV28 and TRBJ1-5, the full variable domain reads DVKVTQSSRYLVKRTGEKVFLECVQDMDHENMFWYRQDPGLGLRLIYFSYDVKMKEKGDIPEGYSVSREKKERFSLILESASTNQTSMYLCASSTNNQPQHFGDGTRLSIL.

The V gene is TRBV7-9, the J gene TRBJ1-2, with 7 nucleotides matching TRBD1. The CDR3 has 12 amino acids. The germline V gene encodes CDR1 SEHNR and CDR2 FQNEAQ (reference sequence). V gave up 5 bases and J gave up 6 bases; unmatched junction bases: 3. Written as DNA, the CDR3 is TGTGCCAGCAGCCCCGGGACAGATGGCTACACCTTC. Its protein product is CASSPGTDGYTF.

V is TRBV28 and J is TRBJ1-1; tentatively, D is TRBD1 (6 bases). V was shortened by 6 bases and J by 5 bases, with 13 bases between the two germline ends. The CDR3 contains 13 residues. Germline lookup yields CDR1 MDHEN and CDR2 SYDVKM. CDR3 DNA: TGTGCCAGCAGGGAACAGGGAAAAACTGAAGCTTTCTTT. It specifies CASREQGKTEAFF.

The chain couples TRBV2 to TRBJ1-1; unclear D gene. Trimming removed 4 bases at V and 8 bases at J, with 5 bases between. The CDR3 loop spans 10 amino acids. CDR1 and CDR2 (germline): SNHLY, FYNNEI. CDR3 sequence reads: CASSVREAFF. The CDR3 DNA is TGTGCCAGCAGTGTCAGAGAAGCTTTCTTT.

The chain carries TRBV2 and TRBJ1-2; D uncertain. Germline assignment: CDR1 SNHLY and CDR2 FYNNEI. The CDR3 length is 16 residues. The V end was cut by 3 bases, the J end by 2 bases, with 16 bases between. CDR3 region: CASSEESPGYNYGYTF. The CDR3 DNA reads TGTGCCAGCAGTGAGGAGTCCCCTGGGTACAACTATGGCTACACCTTC.

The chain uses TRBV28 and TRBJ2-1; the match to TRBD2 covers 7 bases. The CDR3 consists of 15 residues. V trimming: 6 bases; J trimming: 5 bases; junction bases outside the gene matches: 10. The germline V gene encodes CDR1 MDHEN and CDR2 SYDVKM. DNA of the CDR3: TGTGCCAGCAGGGGGGGAGGGCTAGACCACAATGAGCAGTTCTTC. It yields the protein CASRGGGLDHNEQFF.

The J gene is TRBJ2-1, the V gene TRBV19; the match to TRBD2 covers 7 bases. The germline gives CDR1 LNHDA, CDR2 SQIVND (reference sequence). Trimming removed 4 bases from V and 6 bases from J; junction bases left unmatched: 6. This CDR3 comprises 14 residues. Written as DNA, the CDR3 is TGTGCCAGTAGTACCCCTCGGACTAGCAATGAGCAGTTCTTC. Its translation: CASSTPRTSNEQFF.

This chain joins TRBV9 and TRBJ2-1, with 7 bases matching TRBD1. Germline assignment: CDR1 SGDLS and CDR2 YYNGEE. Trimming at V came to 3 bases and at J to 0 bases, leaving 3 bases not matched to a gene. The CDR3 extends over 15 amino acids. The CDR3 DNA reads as TGTGCCAGCAGCGACTCAGGGGGCTCCTACAATGAGCAGTTCTTC. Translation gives CASSDSGGSYNEQFF. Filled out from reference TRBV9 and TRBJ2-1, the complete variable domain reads DSGVTQTPKHLITATGQRVTLRCSPRSGDLSVYWYQQSLDQGLQFLIQYYNGEERAKGNILERFSAQQFPDLHSELNLSSLELGDSALYFCASSDSGGSYNEQFFGPGTRLTVL.

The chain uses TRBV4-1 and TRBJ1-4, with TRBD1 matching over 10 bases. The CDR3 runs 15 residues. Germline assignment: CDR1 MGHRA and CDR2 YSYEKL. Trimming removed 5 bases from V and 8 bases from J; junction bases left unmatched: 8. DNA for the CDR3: TGCGCCAGCAGCTATTCTGGGACAGGGGTGGAAAAACTGTTTTTT. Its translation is CASSYSGTGVEKLFF.

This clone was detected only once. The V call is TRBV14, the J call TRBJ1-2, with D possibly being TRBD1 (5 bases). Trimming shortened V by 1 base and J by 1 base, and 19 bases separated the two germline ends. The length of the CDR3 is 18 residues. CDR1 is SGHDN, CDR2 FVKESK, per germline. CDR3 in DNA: TGTGCCAGCAGCCAAGGCCGGCGCAGGGTCGCCGATAACTATGGCTACACCTTC. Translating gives CASSQGRRRVADNYGYTF.

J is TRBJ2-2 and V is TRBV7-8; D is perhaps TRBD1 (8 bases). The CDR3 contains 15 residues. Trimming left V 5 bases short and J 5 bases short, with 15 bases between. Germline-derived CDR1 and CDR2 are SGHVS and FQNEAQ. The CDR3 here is CASSLGQGGTGELFF. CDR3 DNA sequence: TGTGCCAGCAGCCTCGGACAGGGAGGGACCGGGGAGCTGTTTTTT.

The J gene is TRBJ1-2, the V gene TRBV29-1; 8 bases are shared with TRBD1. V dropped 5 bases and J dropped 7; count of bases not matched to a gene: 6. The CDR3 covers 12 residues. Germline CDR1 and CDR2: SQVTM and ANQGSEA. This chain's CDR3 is CSVIQGEAGYTF. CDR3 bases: TGCAGCGTTATACAGGGGGAGGCTGGCTACACCTTC.

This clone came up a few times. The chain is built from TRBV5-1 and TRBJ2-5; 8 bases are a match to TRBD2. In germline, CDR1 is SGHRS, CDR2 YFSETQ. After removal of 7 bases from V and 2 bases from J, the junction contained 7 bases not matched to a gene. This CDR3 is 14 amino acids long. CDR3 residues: CASGGAGVQETQYF. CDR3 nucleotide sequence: TGCGCCAGCGGTGGAGCGGGGGTACAAGAGACCCAGTACTTC.

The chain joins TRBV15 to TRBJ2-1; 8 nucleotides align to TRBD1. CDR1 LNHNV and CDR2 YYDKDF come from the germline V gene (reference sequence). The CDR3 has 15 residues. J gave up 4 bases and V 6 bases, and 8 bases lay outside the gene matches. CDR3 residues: CATRTGTGTYNEQFF. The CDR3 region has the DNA TGTGCCACCAGGACCGGGACAGGCACGTACAATGAGCAGTTCTTC. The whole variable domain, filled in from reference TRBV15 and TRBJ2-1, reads DAMVIQNPRYQVTQFGKPVTLSCSQTLNHNVMYWYQQKSSQAPKLLFHYYDKDFNNEADTPDNFQSRRPNTSFCFLDIRSPGLGDTAMYLCATRTGTGTYNEQFFGPGTRLTVL.